Following are 25 T cell receptor beta chains from one sample sequenced in a study of T cells after yellow fever vaccination. MiXCR was run by TCRdb on the 5' RACE reads, yielding one entry per CDR3 protein. In the table there are approximately 610,000 distinct CDR3 sequences, less than 20% of which are singletons. Material: PBMCs, obtained roughly 5 days after the first yellow fever vaccination. These receptors originate from a man younger than 30 who received the YFV17D yellow fever vaccine.

This clonotype showed up just a few times. The V call is TRBV9, the J call TRBJ2-3; D unclear. CDR3 size: 15 residues. Trimming removed 0 bases at V and 4 bases at J, with 12 bases between. Germline assignment: CDR1 SGDLS and CDR2 YYNGEE. The CDR3 region is CASSVGVGRPDTQYF. The CDR3 nucleotides read TGTGCCAGCAGCGTAGGTGTGGGCCGTCCAGATACGCAGTATTTT.

The chain carries TRBV6-6 and TRBJ1-5; TRBD1 is a possible D gene (6 bases). V was cut by 8 bases and J by 5 bases, with 13 bases left in between. The CDR3 runs 13 residues. Looked up from germline, CDR1 is MNHNY and CDR2 is SVGAGI (reference sequence). CDR3 sequence (DNA): TGTGCCAGCGCCTCGGGGGGCCATCAGCCCCAGCATTTT. Amino acids: CASASGGHQPQHF.

This clonotype has a single count. This rearrangement joins TRBV7-6 to TRBJ1-3; no firm D call. Germline CDR1 reads SGHVS; CDR2 reads FNYEAQ. V was pared by 3 bases and J by 6 bases, with 3 bases between. The length of the CDR3 is 11 residues. CDR3 in amino acids: CASSLLNTIYF. In DNA form, the CDR3 reads TGTGCCAGCAGCTTGTTAAACACCATATATTTT.

J is TRBJ1-6 and V is TRBV3-1, with D possibly TRBD1 on 5 matching bases. The CDR3 is made up of 14 amino acids. Germline loops: CDR1 LGHDT, CDR2 YNNKEL (reference sequence). V was clipped by 2 bases and J by 14 bases, with 16 bases between them. CDR3 amino acids: CASSQTEGRGSLHF. CDR3 sequence (DNA): TGTGCCAGCAGCCAAACGGAGGGACGAGGGTCCCTCCACTTT.

This clonotype was observed a handful of times. The genes are TRBV7-2 and TRBJ2-1, with a possible D match to TRBD2 (6 bases). The length of the CDR3 is 16 residues. V was clipped by 6 bases and J by 3 bases, with 18 bases between them. Germline V CDR1 and CDR2: SGHTA, FQGNSA. As DNA, the CDR3 is TGTGCCAGCAGGGACGGAGCGGGCCCCCACTACAATGAGCAGTTCTTC. Residues: CASRDGAGPHYNEQFF.

In this sample, this clonotype turned up a few times. The chain is built from TRBV7-9 and TRBJ2-5; D remains ambiguous. CDR3 length equals 15 residues. The V gene's germline CDR1 is SEHNR and CDR2 FQNEAQ (reference sequence). Trimming took off 3 bases at V and 5 bases at J, with 16 bases between the two ends. The CDR3 region is CASSFDRAGIETQYF. As DNA, the CDR3 is TGTGCCAGCAGCTTTGACCGGGCTGGGATTGAGACCCAGTACTTC.

This clonotype was observed at least ten times. V usage is TRBV5-1 and J usage is TRBJ1-2; TRBD1 agrees at 7 bases. This CDR3 region has 18 residues. Germline lookup yields CDR1 SGHRS and CDR2 YFSETQ. The junction had 12 bases not matched to a gene; V was cut back by 0 bases and J by 1 base. The CDR3 nucleotides are TGCGCCAGCAGCTTGGGGACTCCGACAGGGCTGTATAACTATGGCTACACCTTC. Protein sequence: CASSLGTPTGLYNYGYTF.

Many counts were recorded for this clonotype. The chain has TRBV15 and TRBJ2-5; 10 bases match TRBD2. The germline V gene has CDR1 LNHNV and CDR2 YYDKDF (reference sequence). J lost 4 bases, V lost 3 bases, and 14 bases had no gene match. CDR3 length equals 18 residues. CDR3 nucleotides: TGTGCCACCAGCAGTACTAGCGGGGCCCGGAGGGGTGGAGAGACCCAGTACTTC. Amino acid sequence: CATSSTSGARRGGETQYF.

There are many counts of this clonotype. The V call is TRBV10-2, the J call TRBJ2-7; 9 bases agree with TRBD2. CDR3 length: 16 amino acids. The junction had 8 bases not matched to a gene; V was cut back by 3 bases and J by 2 bases. Germline V lookup: CDR1 WSHSY, CDR2 SAAADI. This CDR3 is CASSDPVAGAPYEQYF. The CDR3 DNA reads as TGCGCCAGCAGTGACCCAGTAGCGGGGGCCCCCTACGAGCAGTACTTC.

The chain carries TRBV5-1 and TRBJ1-5; TRBD1 might be the D (5 bases). Trimming took off 0 bases at V and 6 bases at J, with 7 bases between the two ends. The CDR3 loop spans 13 amino acids. From germline, CDR1 is SGHRS and CDR2 YFSETQ. The CDR3: CASSLAGTQPQHF. Here the CDR3 DNA reads TGCGCCAGCAGCTTGGCAGGGACTCAGCCCCAGCATTTT. The full variable domain, in which reference TRBV5-1 and TRBJ1-5 provide the parts outside the CDR3, is KAGVTQTPRYLIKTRGQQVTLSCSPISGHRSVSWYQQTPGQGLQFLFEYFSETQRNKGNFPGRFSGRQFSNSRSEMNVSTLELGDSALYLCASSLAGTQPQHFGDGTRLSIL.

This clonotype came up many times. The chain links TRBV6-1 to TRBJ2-7; D could derive from TRBD1 or TRBD2 (5 bases each). The germline V and J ends were trimmed by 5 bases and 4 bases, with 21 bases remaining between them. This CDR3 contains 16 residues. Per the germline V gene, CDR1 is MNHNS and CDR2 is SASEGT. CDR3 bases: TGTGCCAGCAGTCCAACGCAAAGGGGTGGGGGTTACGAGCAGTACTTC. Protein: CASSPTQRGGGYEQYF.

This clonotype was counted between two and nine times. The V and J genes are TRBV5-1 and TRBJ2-1; D is unresolved. The CDR3 is 17 residues long. Per germline, CDR1 SGHRS and CDR2 YFSETQ. V shed 0 bases and J shed 0 bases, with 13 bases lying between them. As DNA, the CDR3 is TGCGCCAGCAGCTTGGCGGCGGTTATGAGCTCCTACAATGAGCAGTTCTTC. This encodes CASSLAAVMSSYNEQFF. The entire variable domain, with the rest obtained from reference TRBV5-1 and TRBJ2-1, is as follows: KAGVTQTPRYLIKTRGQQVTLSCSPISGHRSVSWYQQTPGQGLQFLFEYFSETQRNKGNFPGRFSGRQFSNSRSEMNVSTLELGDSALYLCASSLAAVMSSYNEQFFGPGTRLTVL.

This chain connects TRBV19 to TRBJ2-7, with TRBD1 identical over 11 bases. This CDR3 has 13 amino acids. The V gene end was trimmed by 8 bases and the J gene end by 6 bases; junction bases not matched to a gene: 6. Per the germline V gene, CDR1 is LNHDA and CDR2 is SQIVND (reference sequence). In DNA, the CDR3 is TGTGCCAGTTGCCCGGGACAGGGGGGCGAGCAGTACTTC. Protein sequence: CASCPGQGGEQYF.

The V and J genes are TRBV7-9 and TRBJ1-2, with 8 bases matching TRBD1. There are 15 residues in the CDR3. Germline trimming cut 4 bases from V and 7 bases from J; bases unmatched to any gene: 11. The germline CDR1 and CDR2 sequences are SEHNR and FQNEAQ (reference sequence). The CDR3 DNA reads as TGTGCCAGCAGCTCCAGGGGGCAAAGGAATGGTGGCTACACCTTC. It yields the protein CASSSRGQRNGGYTF. The variable domain in full, with the rest retrieved from reference TRBV7-9 and TRBJ1-2, is DTGVSQNPRHKITKRGQNVTFRCDPISEHNRLYWYRQTLGQGPEFLTYFQNEAQLEKSRLLSDRFSAERPKGSFSTLEIQRTEQGDSAMYLCASSSRGQRNGGYTFGSGTRLTVV.

The rearrangement uses TRBV4-1 and TRBJ2-7; D is tentatively TRBD1 or TRBD2 (5 bases each). Deletions cut 2 bases from V and 9 bases from J, with 20 bases between. Germline V lookup: CDR1 MGHRA, CDR2 YSYEKL. The CDR3 contains 15 residues. The CDR3 DNA follows: TGCGCCAGCAGCCAACACTCTTTGGGGGTCACCGGGCAGTACTTC. Translating it yields CASSQHSLGVTGQYF.

The chain carries TRBV4-3 and TRBJ2-3; maybe TRBD2 (7 bases). The ends were cut back, 0 bases at V and 5 bases at J, with 18 bases in the middle. Germline V gene sequence: CDR1 LGHNA, CDR2 YSLEER. The CDR3 totals 17 residues. As DNA, the CDR3 is TGCGCCAGCAGCCAAGATGGTCGCGGGGGCGCGGGAGATACGCAGTATTTT. Its protein product is CASSQDGRGGAGDTQYF.

V is TRBV9 and J is TRBJ1-2; D may be TRBD1 (5 bases). Germline V gives CDR1 SGDLS, CDR2 YYNGEE. The CDR3 length is 14 residues. With 2 bases removed from V and 7 bases from J, the gap between germline ends came to 15 bases. The DNA for the CDR3 is TGTGCCAGCAGCGTCCAATCAGGGTCCGGTGGCTACACCTTC. It is translated as CASSVQSGSGGYTF.

The chain is built from TRBV6-5 and TRBJ1-1, with 7 bases identical to TRBD1. Trimming took 6 bases from V and 1 from J; bases not matched to a gene: 5. Per the germline V gene, CDR1 is MNHEY and CDR2 is SVGAGI. The CDR3 runs 14 residues. The CDR3 DNA follows: TGTGCCAGCAGCCGAAGGGACAGGAACACTGAAGCTTTCTTT. Amino acid sequence: CASSRRDRNTEAFF.

The chain employs TRBV9 and TRBJ1-6, with D tentatively TRBD1 (5 bases). Germline assignment: CDR1 SGDLS and CDR2 YYNGEE. V gave up 0 bases and J gave up 7 bases, with 8 bases separating them. The CDR3 runs to 14 residues. Written as DNA, the CDR3 is TGTGCCAGCAGCGTAGGCGGGGGGAATTCACCCCTCCACTTT. It is translated as CASSVGGGNSPLHF. Based on the CDR3 plus reference TRBV9 and TRBJ1-6, the full variable domain is DSGVTQTPKHLITATGQRVTLRCSPRSGDLSVYWYQQSLDQGLQFLIQYYNGEERAKGNILERFSAQQFPDLHSELNLSSLELGDSALYFCASSVGGGNSPLHFGNGTRLTVT.

This clonotype was observed many times. The rearrangement uses TRBV30 and TRBJ2-2, with D maybe TRBD2 (7 bases). CDR3 length: 15 residues. The V gene's germline CDR1 is GTSNPN and CDR2 SVGIG (reference sequence). With 2 bases removed from V and 5 bases from J, the gap between germline ends came to 15 bases. For the CDR3, the DNA is TGTGCCTGGAGTCGGCGGGGGCGAAGAACCGGGGAGCTGTTTTTT. Encoded protein: CAWSRRGRRTGELFF.

This clonotype was seen more than once but under ten times. The V gene is TRBV7-2, the J gene TRBJ1-1; D not certain. Trimming shortened V by 6 bases and J by 4 bases, and 9 bases separated the two germline ends. CDR3 size: 12 residues. Germline CDR1 SGHTA, CDR2 FQGNSA. The CDR3 reads CASRAWGTEAFF. The CDR3 nucleotides read TGTGCCAGCAGGGCCTGGGGCACTGAAGCTTTCTTT.

The rearrangement links TRBV2 to TRBJ2-7, with 9 bases lining up with TRBD2. The V gene end was trimmed by 0 bases and the J gene end by 10 bases; junction bases not matched to a gene: 4. The CDR3 is 13 residues long. From germline, CDR1 is SNHLY and CDR2 FYNNEI. The CDR3 coding sequence is TGTGCCAGCAGTGAAGCGCGGGGGGGGATTCAGTACGTC. This gives the protein CASSEARGGIQYV.

The chain carries TRBV28 and TRBJ1-2; a weak D match, TRBD1 (6 bases). Germline V gene data show CDR1 as MDHEN and CDR2 as SYDVKM. Trimming stripped 4 bases from V and 4 bases from J, with 13 bases between. The CDR3 covers 14 residues. The CDR3: CASSSPDRPYGYTF. The CDR3, as DNA: TGTGCCAGCAGTTCCCCGGACAGACCCTATGGCTACACCTTC.

The chain employs TRBV5-1 and TRBJ2-5; no reliable D call. From germline, CDR1 is SGHRS and CDR2 YFSETQ. V lost 0 bases and J lost 5, with 20 bases in between. The CDR3 totals 17 residues. The CDR3 DNA sequence: TGCGCCAGCAGCTTGGCCTTAGGGCTCCCCCAACTGGAGACCCAGTACTTC. It is translated as CASSLALGLPQLETQYF.

This clonotype occurred a few times. The gene calls are TRBV6-5 and TRBJ2-3; 7 nucleotides match TRBD1. This CDR3 comprises 17 residues. The germline V gene encodes CDR1 MNHEY and CDR2 SVGAGI. Trimming took 4 bases from V and 2 from J; bases not matched to a gene: 12. CDR3 sequence: CASSSGLTGTFTDTQYF. The CDR3 nucleotides read TGTGCCAGCAGTTCGGGGTTGACAGGGACATTCACAGATACGCAGTATTTT.